These 24 T cell receptor beta chains share one sample of origin, sequenced in a study of blood T cell repertoires in COVID-19. Assay used: immunoSEQ multiplex PCR; TCRdb lists only in-frame clones, some missing. Of some 250,000 clones listed, 88% are singletons. The sample was peripheral blood. These receptors all come from a human donor in a cohort sampled during active COVID-19.

The rearrangement links TRBV11-2 to TRBJ2-5; 7 positions match TRBD2. V shed 6 bases and J 5 bases; nucleotides not matched to a gene: 21. CDR1 is SGHAT and CDR2 is FQNNGV in the germline V gene. The CDR3 totals 18 residues. The CDR3 coding sequence is TGTGCCAGCAGTCCAGACACTAGCGTTTACCCGAGGAGTGAGACCCAGTACTTC. Translation gives CASSPDTSVYPRSETQYF.

Of note for this clone: At the DNA level, this CDR3 is encoded by other sequences in the same sample as well. V and J are TRBV28 and TRBJ2-3; the D gene is possibly TRBD2 (6 bases). V lost 3 bases, J lost 0 bases, and 10 bases lay in between. Germline V lookup: CDR1 MDHEN, CDR2 SYDVKM. The CDR3 consists of 15 residues. This CDR3 reads CASSFGGTSTDTQYF. The DNA of the CDR3 is TGTGCCAGCAGTTTCGGAGGGACCAGCACAGATACGCAGTATTTT.

This chain joins TRBV6-5 and TRBJ1-1; perhaps TRBD1 as D (5 bases). From germline, CDR1 is MNHEY and CDR2 SVGAGI. This CDR3 spans 15 amino acids. The V and J ends lost 2 bases and 1 base respectively, with 11 bases between them. The CDR3 DNA is TGTGCCAGCAGTTACGGAGCAGGGAAGAACACTGAAGCTTTCTTT. Protein product: CASSYGAGKNTEAFF.

In DNA, the CDR3 is TGTGCCAGCAGCTCCATAGCGGGACTCTCCTACAATGAGCAGTTCTTC. It codes for CASSSIAGLSYNEQFF. The chain links TRBV7-9 to TRBJ2-1; 8 positions match TRBD2. V was clipped by 4 bases and J by 0 bases; unmatched bases: 5. This CDR3 is built from 16 residues. The germline V gene has CDR1 SEHNR and CDR2 FQNEAQ (reference sequence).

The CDR3 DNA sequence: TGTGCCAGCAGTCCGCGGACTAGCGGGACCTACTACGAGCAGTACTTC. Protein product: CASSPRTSGTYYEQYF. The chain recombines TRBV28 with TRBJ2-7; 12 bases map to TRBD2. CDR3 length equals 16 residues. V lost 5 bases, J lost 3 bases, and 8 bases stayed unmatched. Germline V CDR1 and CDR2: MDHEN, SYDVKM.

V usage is TRBV18 and J usage is TRBJ1-1, with 10 positions matching TRBD1. There are 14 residues in the CDR3. CDR1 is KGHSH, CDR2 LQKENI, per germline. V shed 8 bases, J shed 4 bases, and the junction held 7 bases outside the gene matches. The CDR3 DNA reads as TGTGCCAGCCAACGACAGGGGGCAGTCACTGAAGCTTTCTTT. Its protein is CASQRQGAVTEAFF.

The chain links TRBV9 to TRBJ2-7; 8 bases match TRBD1. V lost 3 bases and J lost 2; bases outside the gene matches: 7. The V gene's germline CDR1 is SGDLS and CDR2 YYNGEE. This CDR3 has 15 residues. Here the CDR3 reads CASSASGGFPYEQYF. CDR3 coding DNA: TGTGCCAGCAGCGCGTCAGGGGGCTTTCCCTACGAGCAGTACTTC. Full variable domain (missing parts from reference TRBV9 and TRBJ2-7): DSGVTQTPKHLITATGQRVTLRCSPRSGDLSVYWYQQSLDQGLQFLIQYYNGEERAKGNILERFSAQQFPDLHSELNLSSLELGDSALYFCASSASGGFPYEQYFGPGTRLTVT.

As regards this clone: Other DNA sequences from this sample encode an identical CDR3 as well. V gene TRBV12-3 or TRBV12-4 combines with J gene TRBJ2-7; D unresolved. This CDR3 is built from 11 residues. Trimming removed 4 bases from V and 3 bases from J, with 4 bases in between. CDR3 in amino acids: CASSSGYEQYF. CDR3 bases: TGTGCCAGCAGTTCGGGCTACGAGCAGTACTTC.

The rearrangement uses TRBV9 and TRBJ2-3; D is unclear. CDR1 and CDR2 from the germline V gene are SGDLS and YYNGEE. This CDR3 is 13 amino acids long. The ends were cut back, 0 bases at V and 5 bases at J, with 7 bases in the middle. This CDR3 is CASSVAFGDTQYF. The CDR3 bases are TGTGCCAGCAGCGTAGCATTCGGAGATACGCAGTATTTT.

V is TRBV30 and J is TRBJ2-3; 7 bases fit TRBD1. Germline-derived CDR1 and CDR2 are GTSNPN and SVGIG (reference sequence). This CDR3 is 12 amino acids long. V trimming: 7 bases; J trimming: 5 bases; junction bases outside the gene matches: 6. CDR3 coding DNA: TGTGCCTTTACAGGGGTCGGAGATACGCAGTATTTT. Its protein product is CAFTGVGDTQYF.

The V and J genes are TRBV7-2 and TRBJ2-1; 8 bases line up with TRBD1. After removal of 4 bases from V and 4 bases from J, the junction contained 6 bases not matched to a gene. Germline CDR1 and CDR2: SGHTA and FQGNSA. This CDR3 spans 15 amino acids. The CDR3 spells CASSSHRGSYNEQFF. CDR3 in DNA: TGTGCCAGCAGCTCACACAGGGGGTCGTACAATGAGCAGTTCTTC. Full variable domain (outside the CDR3, taken from reference TRBV7-2 and TRBJ2-1): GAGVSQSPSNKVTEKGKDVELRCDPISGHTALYWYRQSLGQGLEFLIYFQGNSAPDKSGLPSDRFSAERTGGSVSTLTIQRTQQEDSAVYLCASSSHRGSYNEQFFGPGTRLTVL.

The chain combines TRBV6-2 or TRBV6-3 with TRBJ2-1, with TRBD2 matching over 10 bases. V trimming: 3 bases; J trimming: 4 bases; junction bases outside the gene matches: 6. The CDR3 runs to 16 residues. CDR1 and CDR2 from the germline V gene are MNHEY and SVGEGT. DNA of the CDR3: TGTGCCAGCAGTTATTTCGGGACTAGCGAGTACAATGAGCAGTTCTTC. Its translation is CASSYFGTSEYNEQFF.

This clone is a singleton in its sample. The J gene is TRBJ1-2, the V gene TRBV6-5; the D is unclear. V was trimmed by 8 bases and J by 5 bases, leaving 15 bases between them. This CDR3 has 13 amino acids. Per germline, CDR1 MNHEY and CDR2 SVGAGI. The chain's CDR3 is CASCRQAGYGYTF. The CDR3 nucleotides read TGTGCCAGCTGTCGCCAGGCGGGTTATGGCTACACCTTC.

The rearrangement links TRBV10-3 to TRBJ1-1, with D maybe TRBD1 (6 bases). This CDR3 spans 14 amino acids. The V and J ends lost 6 bases and 1 base respectively, with 12 bases between them. Germline values: CDR1 ENHRY, CDR2 SYGVKD. The CDR3 region has the DNA TGTGCCATCAGCGTTAAAGGGGGGAACACTGAAGCTTTCTTT. This encodes CAISVKGGNTEAFF.

The chain links TRBV5-1 to TRBJ2-2, with 7 bases that match TRBD1. CDR3 length: 14 amino acids. The germline V gene encodes CDR1 SGHRS and CDR2 YFSETQ. J was trimmed by 6 bases and V by 0 bases; bases with no gene match: 2. For the CDR3, the DNA is TGCGCCAGCAGCTTGGCAGGGGGATCCGGGGAGCTGTTTTTT. Encoded protein: CASSLAGGSGELFF.

This clone was counted a single time. V is TRBV7-9 and J is TRBJ1-1; D perhaps matches TRBD1 (5 bases). V shed 7 bases and J shed 4 bases, with 13 bases lying between them. The CDR3 covers 13 residues. Germline V CDR1 and CDR2: SEHNR, FQNEAQ (reference sequence). The CDR3 nucleotides read TGTGCCAGCACCCTAATGGGGGGCACTGAAGCTTTCTTT. This sequence encodes CASTLMGGTEAFF. Variable domain in full (rest from reference TRBV7-9 and TRBJ1-1): DTGVSQNPRHKITKRGQNVTFRCDPISEHNRLYWYRQTLGQGPEFLTYFQNEAQLEKSRLLSDRFSAERPKGSFSTLEIQRTEQGDSAMYLCASTLMGGTEAFFGQGTRLTVV.

V gene TRBV30 combines with J gene TRBJ2-7, with TRBD1 identical over 8 bases. V trimming: 5 bases; J trimming: 2 bases; junction bases outside the gene matches: 5. This CDR3 is 13 amino acids long. Looked up from germline, CDR1 is GTSNPN and CDR2 is SVGIG (reference sequence). Here the CDR3 DNA reads TGTGCCTGGGAACCGGGACAGGCCTACGAGCAGTACTTC. It translates to CAWEPGQAYEQYF.

The gene calls are TRBV3-1 (or the pseudogene TRBV3-2) and TRBJ2-3, with TRBD2 identical over 8 bases. The CDR3 covers 17 residues. Germline values: CDR1 LGHDT, CDR2 YNNKEL (reference sequence). V gave up 1 base and J gave up 3 bases; unmatched junction bases: 9. This chain's CDR3 is CASSQAQSGGGTDTQYF. The CDR3 DNA reads TGTGCCAGCAGCCAAGCCCAGTCGGGGGGGGGAACAGATACGCAGTATTTT.

The gene calls are TRBV11-2 and TRBJ1-2; 8 bases match TRBD1. The germline V gene has CDR1 SGHAT and CDR2 FQNNGV. V was clipped by 4 bases and J by 4 bases; unmatched bases: 2. This CDR3 is built from 13 residues. CDR3 nucleotides: TGTGCCAGCAGCTCGGACAGGGCCTATGGCTACACCTTC. Translating gives CASSSDRAYGYTF.

The chain combines TRBV4-2 with TRBJ2-5, with 9 bases matching TRBD2. The CDR3 is 17 residues long. The V gene end was trimmed by 0 bases and the J gene end by 0 bases; junction bases not matched to a gene: 5. Germline lookup yields CDR1 LGHNA and CDR2 YNFKEQ. The CDR3 reads CASSQDRRGGDQETQYF. The CDR3, as DNA: TGTGCCAGCAGCCAAGATCGGCGGGGGGGGGACCAAGAGACCCAGTACTTC.

The chain carries TRBV10-3 and TRBJ2-5; 9 bases are shared with TRBD1. Trimming at V came to 0 bases and at J to 1 base, leaving 0 bases not matched to a gene. The CDR3 length is 15 residues. The germline V gene encodes CDR1 ENHRY and CDR2 SYGVKD. CDR3 sequence: CAISESGQGQETQYF. Here the CDR3 DNA reads TGTGCCATCAGTGAGTCGGGACAGGGCCAAGAGACCCAGTACTTC.

This clone was picked up one time. This sequence joins TRBV10-3 and TRBJ2-4; a possible D gene is TRBD2 (6 bases). CDR1 and CDR2 from the germline V gene are ENHRY and SYGVKD. V dropped 6 bases and J dropped 8 bases, with 23 bases sitting between them. The CDR3 is made up of 16 amino acids. CDR3 amino acids: CAISPGTPQSGDIQYF. As DNA, the CDR3 is TGTGCCATCAGCCCCGGGACTCCACAATCCGGGGACATTCAGTACTTC.

The chain couples TRBV28 to TRBJ1-2; D unclear. Trimming pared 2 bases from V and 6 bases from J, leaving 13 bases between. This CDR3 has 14 residues. Germline assignment: CDR1 MDHEN and CDR2 SYDVKM. CDR3 sequence: CASSLKNPVDGYTF. In DNA, the CDR3 is TGTGCCAGCAGTTTAAAGAATCCGGTGGATGGCTACACCTTC.

This clone was picked up one time. This chain uses TRBV12-3 or TRBV12-4 with TRBJ1-5; D is perhaps TRBD1 (5 bases). The CDR3 is made up of 13 amino acids. V gave up 3 bases and J gave up 7 bases, with 10 bases separating them. CDR3 bases: TGTGCCAGCAGTTTTAGGGGAGGCCAGCCCCAGCATTTT. This translates into CASSFRGGQPQHF.